This is a list of T cell receptor beta chains from one sample in a study of T cell responses to AZD1222 COVID-19 vaccine. Some clones are missing from TCRdb's copy, which holds only in-frame ones; the method was immunoSEQ multiplex PCR. This table has about 140,000 clones, over 90% appearing once. The sample consisted of peripheral blood, taken 28 days after the second AZD1222 dose. These receptors were obtained from an adult who received the AZD1222 COVID-19 vaccine. The CDR3 runs from the conserved cysteine through the conserved F or W. Each record gives: V gene, J gene, clone size, D gene, CDR3 protein, CDR3 DNA. The D gene is left open where the match is weak. A row's size may be missing; if present it is once, few, many or a size class.

>TRBV30|TRBJ1-1|-|-
CACRDDTEAFF
TGTGCCTGCCGGGACGACACTGAAGCTTTCTTT
>TRBV6-5|TRBJ2-7|-|TRBD2
CASSSGTRASYEQYF
TGTGCCAGCAGCTCCGGGACTAGGGCCTCCTACGAGCAGTACTTC
>TRBV19|TRBJ2-1|-|TRBD2
CASTSSGGAYNEQFF
TGTGCCAGTACCTCTAGCGGGGGAGCATACAATGAGCAGTTCTTC
>TRBV27|TRBJ2-7|-|-
CASKWGSAYEQYF
TGTGCCAGCAAGTGGGGAAGCGCCTACGAGCAGTACTTC
>TRBV11-2|TRBJ2-3|-|-
CASSFGGTYTDTQYF
TGTGCCAGCAGCTTCGGCGGGACGTATACAGATACGCAGTATTTT
>TRBV19|TRBJ1-5|-|-
CASITSVRANQPQHF
TGTGCCAGTATCACCAGCGTTCGGGCAAATCAGCCCCAGCATTTT
>TRBV12-3/TRBV12-4|TRBJ1-2|once|TRBD1
CASSSRQGGGYTF
TGTGCCAGCAGTTCCCGACAGGGAGGAGGCTACACCTTC
>TRBV27|TRBJ1-6|-|TRBD1
CASSLFGQANSPLHF
TGTGCCAGCAGTTTATTTGGACAGGCAAATTCACCCCTCCACTTT
>TRBV7-8|TRBJ1-2|-|-
CASTHLGGAGYTF
TGTGCCAGCACCCATTTGGGGGGCGCGGGCTACACCTTC
>TRBV7-8|TRBJ1-1|-|TRBD1
CASSLGTGGFTEAFF
TGTGCCAGCAGCTTAGGGACAGGGGGGTTCACTGAAGCTTTCTTT
>TRBV10-1|TRBJ2-3|-|-
CASDRTGTDTQYF
TGCGCCAGCGATCGGACAGGCACAGATACGCAGTATTTT
>TRBV5-1|TRBJ2-3|-|TRBD2
CASSLRGRDLDTQYF
TGCGCCAGCAGCTTACGGGGGAGGGACTTAGATACGCAGTATTTT
>TRBV2|TRBJ1-4|-|-
CASSERVGGKLFF
TGTGCCAGCAGTGAAAGGGTGGGAGGAAAACTGTTTTTT
>TRBV5-1|TRBJ1-1|once|TRBD1
CASSGHRGNLNTEAFF
TGCGCCAGCAGCGGTCACAGGGGGAACTTGAACACTGAAGCTTTCTTT
>TRBV6-1|TRBJ2-2|-|-
CASSEGWRAGELFF
TGTGCCAGCAGTGAAGGGTGGCGCGCCGGGGAGCTGTTTTTT
>TRBV5-4|TRBJ2-1|-|TRBD2
CASSRAGLAGTDEQFF
TGTGCCAGCAGCAGGGCAGGACTAGCGGGAACGGATGAGCAGTTCTTC
>TRBV9|TRBJ1-6|-|-
CASSVGRGVSPLHF
TGTGCCAGCAGCGTAGGTAGGGGGGTTTCACCCCTCCACTTT